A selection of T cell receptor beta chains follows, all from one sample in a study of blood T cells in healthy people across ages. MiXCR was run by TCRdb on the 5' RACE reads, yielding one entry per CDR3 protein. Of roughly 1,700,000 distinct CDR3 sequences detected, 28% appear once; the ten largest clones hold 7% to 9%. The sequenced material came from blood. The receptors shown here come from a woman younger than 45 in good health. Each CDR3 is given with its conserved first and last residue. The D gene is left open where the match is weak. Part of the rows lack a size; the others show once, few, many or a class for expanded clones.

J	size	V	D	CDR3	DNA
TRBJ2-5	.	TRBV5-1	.	CASSLAPNREETQYF	TGCGCCAGCAGCTTGGCCCCGAACAGGGAAGAGACCCAGTACTTC
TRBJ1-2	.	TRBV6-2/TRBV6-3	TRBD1	CASSSGQGPNTF	TGTGCCAGCAGTTCCGGACAGGGACCGAACACCTTC
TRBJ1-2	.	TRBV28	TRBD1	CASRSDRVGGYTF	TGTGCCAGCAGATCGGACAGGGTGGGAGGCTACACCTTC
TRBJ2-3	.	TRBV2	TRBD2	CASIGGGPTDTQYF	TGTGCCAGCATTGGCGGGGGGCCCACAGATACGCAGTATTTT
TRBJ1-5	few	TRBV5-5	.	CASSLVPGGQPQHF	TGTGCCAGCAGCTTGGTGCCGGGAGGGCAGCCCCAGCATTTT
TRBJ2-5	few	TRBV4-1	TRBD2	CASSQTLAVETQYF	TGCGCCAGCAGCCAAACCCTAGCGGTAGAGACCCAGTACTTC
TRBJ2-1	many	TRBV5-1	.	CASSLAVGSRSEQFF	TGCGCCAGCAGCTTGGCGGTTGGGAGTCGGAGTGAGCAGTTCTTC
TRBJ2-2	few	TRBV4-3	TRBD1	CASSRDRDSYTGELFF	TGCGCCAGCAGCCGGGACCGGGACAGTTACACCGGGGAGCTGTTTTTT
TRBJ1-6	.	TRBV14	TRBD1	CASSLTGVPPLHF	TGTGCCAGCAGCCTGACAGGGGTTCCACCCCTCCACTTT
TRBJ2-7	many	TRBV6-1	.	CASSERADSYEQYF	TGTGCCAGCAGTGAAAGGGCAGACTCCTACGAGCAGTACTTC
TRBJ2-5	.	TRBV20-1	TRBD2	CSALGPGGLYEETRAQYF	TGCAGTGCTCTTGGGCCGGGAGGGTTATACGAAGAGACGAGGGCCCAGTACTTC
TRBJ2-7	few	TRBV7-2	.	CASSLYRPGEQYF	TGTGCCAGCAGTTTATACAGGCCCGGGGAGCAGTACTTC
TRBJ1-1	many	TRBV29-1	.	CSVSRGMNTEAFF	TGCAGCGTTTCTCGAGGAATGAACACTGAAGCTTTCTTT
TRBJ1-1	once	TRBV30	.	CAWRGGTNTEAFF	TGTGCCTGGAGAGGCGGCACCAACACTGAAGCTTTCTTT
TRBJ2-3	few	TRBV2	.	CASRRLTGTSTDTQYF	TGTGCCAGCAGGCGCCTCACCGGTACTAGCACAGATACGCAGTATTTT
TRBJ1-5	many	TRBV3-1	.	CASSQGIAGENQPQHF	TGTGCCAGCAGCCAAGGTATCGCAGGCGAAAATCAGCCCCAGCATTTT
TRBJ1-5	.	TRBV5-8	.	CASSLGSQGRSNQPQHF	TGTGCCAGCAGCTTGGGTTCTCAAGGGAGAAGCAATCAGCCCCAGCATTTT
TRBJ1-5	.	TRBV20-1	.	CSASRGRNQPQHF	TGCAGTGCTAGCCGAGGTCGCAATCAGCCCCAGCATTTT
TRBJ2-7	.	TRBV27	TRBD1	CASSAPGQGAHEQYF	TGTGCCAGCAGTGCACCGGGACAGGGTGCCCACGAGCAGTACTTC
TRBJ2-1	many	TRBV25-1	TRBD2	CASSDLAGGLNEQFF	TGTGCCAGCAGTGACTTAGCGGGGGGGCTTAATGAGCAGTTCTTC
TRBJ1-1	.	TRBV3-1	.	CASSQEAGHTEAFF	TGTGCCAGCAGCCAAGAGGCAGGGCACACTGAAGCTTTCTTT
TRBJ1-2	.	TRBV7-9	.	CASSARGNGYTF	TGTGCCAGCAGCGCCCGGGGGAATGGCTACACCTTC
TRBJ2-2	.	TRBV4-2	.	CASSQGALGGGELFF	TGTGCCAGCAGCCAGGGGGCGCTGGGAGGCGGGGAGCTGTTTTTT
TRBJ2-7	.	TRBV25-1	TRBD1	CASRGGTGLYEQYF	TGTGCCAGCAGGGGGGGGACAGGGCTCTACGAGCAGTACTTC
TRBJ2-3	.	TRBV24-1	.	CATSARFSDTQYF	TGTGCCACCAGTGCAAGGTTTTCAGATACGCAGTATTTT
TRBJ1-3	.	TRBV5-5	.	CASSPLVAGNTIYF	TGTGCCAGCAGCCCGTTGGTGGCTGGAAACACCATATATTTT
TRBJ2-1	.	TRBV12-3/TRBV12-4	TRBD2	CASSSNGLAGRNEQFF	TGTGCCAGCAGTTCAAACGGACTAGCGGGTCGCAATGAGCAGTTCTTC
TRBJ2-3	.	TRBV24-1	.	CATSDFGISSSTDTQYF	TGTGCCACCAGTGATTTTGGGATATCTAGCAGCACAGATACGCAGTATTTT
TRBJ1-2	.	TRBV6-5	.	CASSPGAYYGYTF	TGTGCCAGCAGTCCCGGGGCCTACTATGGCTACACCTTC
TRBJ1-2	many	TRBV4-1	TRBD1	CASSQDHGSGGRNYGYTF	TGCGCCAGCAGCCAAGATCACGGGTCAGGGGGCAGGAACTATGGCTACACCTTC
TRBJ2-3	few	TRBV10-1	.	CASSELALSDTQYF	TGCGCCAGCAGTGAGTTAGCATTGTCCGATACGCAGTATTTT
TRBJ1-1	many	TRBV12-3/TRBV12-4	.	CASRPQGVAYTEAFF	TGTGCCAGCAGGCCACAGGGCGTAGCATACACTGAAGCTTTCTTT
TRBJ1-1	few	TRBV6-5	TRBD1	CASSYPGTGGEAFF	TGTGCCAGCAGTTACCCCGGGACAGGAGGAGAAGCTTTCTTT
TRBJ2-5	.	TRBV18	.	CASSPVGRRETQYF	TGTGCCAGCTCACCAGTAGGGAGGAGGGAGACCCAGTACTTC
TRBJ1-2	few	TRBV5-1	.	CASSPDGGGGYTF	TGCGCCAGCAGCCCTGATGGGGGGGGTGGCTACACCTTC
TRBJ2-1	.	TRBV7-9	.	CASSFSRYNEQFF	TGTGCCAGCAGCTTTTCGCGGTACAATGAGCAGTTCTTC
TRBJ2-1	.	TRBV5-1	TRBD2	CASSLSGGGTEQFF	TGCGCCAGCAGCTTGTCGGGCGGGGGGACTGAGCAGTTCTTC
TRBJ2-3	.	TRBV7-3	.	CASSLTPGSDTQYF	TGTGCCAGCAGCTTAACCCCAGGGTCAGATACGCAGTATTTT
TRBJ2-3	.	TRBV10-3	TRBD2	CAIGETSGNTDTQYF	TGTGCCATCGGGGAGACTAGCGGAAACACAGATACGCAGTATTTT
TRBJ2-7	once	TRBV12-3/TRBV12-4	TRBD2	CASSASGREYEQYF	TGTGCCAGCAGTGCTAGCGGGAGGGAGTACGAGCAGTACTTC
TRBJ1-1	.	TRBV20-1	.	CSAFWEDTEAFF	TGCAGTGCCTTCTGGGAAGACACTGAAGCTTTCTTT
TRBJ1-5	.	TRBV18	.	CASSSGGADGNQPQHF	TGTGCCAGCTCCTCCGGGGGCGCCGATGGCAATCAGCCCCAGCATTTT
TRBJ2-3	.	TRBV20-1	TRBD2	CSAVTSGRGDTQYF	TGCAGTGCAGTGACTAGCGGGAGAGGGGATACGCAGTATTTT
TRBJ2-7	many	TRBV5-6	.	CASSLYVGYYEQYF	TGTGCCAGCAGCTTGTATGTCGGATACTACGAGCAGTACTTC
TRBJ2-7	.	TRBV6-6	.	CASSYPDRRQYF	TGTGCCAGCAGTTACCCGGACCGACGGCAGTACTTC
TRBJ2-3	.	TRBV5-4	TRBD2	CASSSTSGVSDTQYF	TGTGCCAGCAGCTCGACTAGCGGGGTCTCAGATACGCAGTATTTT
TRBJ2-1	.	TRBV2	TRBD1	CASGVRQGEYNEQFF	TGTGCCAGCGGGGTTAGACAGGGAGAGTACAATGAGCAGTTCTTC
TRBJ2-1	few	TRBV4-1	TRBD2	CASSQHTGSGREEWASGGRDEQFF	TGCGCCAGCAGCCAGCACACCGGTAGTGGGCGAGAAGAGTGGGCTAGCGGGGGCAGGGATGAGCAGTTCTTC
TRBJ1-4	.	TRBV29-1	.	CSVAAEKRFF	TGCAGCGTTGCGGCGGAAAAACGGTTTTTT
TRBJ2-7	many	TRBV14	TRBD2	CASSLGGGREQYF	TGTGCCAGCAGCCTCGGCGGGGGTCGCGAGCAGTACTTC
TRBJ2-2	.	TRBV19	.	CASSMGRELFF	TGTGCCAGTAGTATGGGTCGAGAGCTGTTTTTT
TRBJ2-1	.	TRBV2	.	CASTIGIRVKQFF	TGTGCCAGCACCATAGGGATACGCGTTAAGCAGTTCTTC
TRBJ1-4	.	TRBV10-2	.	CASRETPIGKLFF	TGCGCCAGCAGGGAGACACCCATAGGAAAACTGTTTTTT
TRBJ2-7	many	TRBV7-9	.	CASSLSVEQYF	TGTGCCAGCAGCTTATCTGTCGAGCAGTACTTC
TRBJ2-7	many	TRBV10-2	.	CASSSEDFYEQYF	TGCGCCAGCAGTTCCGAAGACTTCTACGAGCAGTACTTC
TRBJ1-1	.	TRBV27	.	CASSLGGPSSLNTEAFF	TGTGCCAGCAGTCTCGGGGGCCCTAGCTCCCTGAACACTGAAGCTTTCTTT
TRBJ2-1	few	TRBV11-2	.	CASSLSLLDEQFF	TGTGCCAGCAGCTTAAGTCTGCTCGATGAGCAGTTCTTC
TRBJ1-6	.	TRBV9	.	CASSVDRVGNSPLHF	TGTGCCAGCAGCGTTGATAGGGTCGGTAATTCACCCCTCCACTTT
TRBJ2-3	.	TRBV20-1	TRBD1	CSATNRGPEGGTQYF	TGCAGTGCGACAAACAGGGGGCCCGAGGGGGGTACGCAGTATTTT